A selection of T cell receptor beta chains follows, all from one sample in a study of shared clonotypes between healthy human individuals. Libraries were prepared by immunoSEQ multiplex PCR; TCRdb keeps only in-frame clonotypes and omits some of them. The sample records around 1.9 million clones, around 93% being singletons. The sample taken for sequencing was naive CD8+ T cells from PBMCs. The receptors stem from a man aged 18 to 29 in good health. Some clones in this sample may be carry-over from other donors' samples. Each CDR3 is given with its conserved first and last residue. Fields, in order: J gene, V gene, clone size, D gene, CDR3 DNA, CDR3 protein. D genes are given only for firm matches. Clone size is not always given. Where it is, it says once, few, many or a class for expanded clones.

TRBJ2-1	TRBV27	-	-	TGTGCCAGCAGTTTGTCCGTTCCGTACAATGAGCAGTTCTTC	CASSLSVPYNEQFF
TRBJ2-1	TRBV7-8	-	-	TGTGCCAGCAGCCCCCCGCACTCGGCTGACAATGAGCAGTTCTTC	CASSPPHSADNEQFF
TRBJ2-7	TRBV5-4	once	TRBD2	TGTGCCAGCAGGCAGACTAGCGGGAGCTTTATCGACGAGCAGTACTTC	CASRQTSGSFIDEQYF
TRBJ2-1	TRBV15	-	TRBD2	TGTGCCACCAGCAGCCGACTAGCGGGAGAGACCAATGAGCAGTTCTTC	CATSSRLAGETNEQFF
TRBJ1-4	TRBV28	-	TRBD1	TGTGCCAGCAGTGCTATACAGGGGGCGCGGATGGAAAAACTGTTTTTT	CASSAIQGARMEKLFF
TRBJ2-3	TRBV13	-	-	TGTGCCAGCAGCCAGATTAGTACTGACACTATCACAGATACGCAGTATTTT	CASSQISTDTITDTQYF
TRBJ1-1	TRBV29-1	few	TRBD1	TGCAGCGCTAAGGACAGGATGACTGAAGCTTTCTTT	CSAKDRMTEAFF
TRBJ1-2	TRBV13	-	-	TGTGCCAGCAGCTTAATAGCGGCTAACTATGGCTACACCTTC	CASSLIAANYGYTF
TRBJ1-2	TRBV5-5	-	TRBD1	TGTGCCAGCAGCTTGGCCCCCCCCGCCGGGACAGCCTATGGCTACACCTTC	CASSLAPPAGTAYGYTF
TRBJ1-2	TRBV27	-	-	TGTGCCAGCAGTTTTAGTTTCGGCGGAATGGCTGGCTACACCTTC	CASSFSFGGMAGYTF
TRBJ2-4	TRBV4-1	-	TRBD2	TGCGCCAGCAGCCCCCCGGGGGGGGACCTTCTAGCCAAAAACATTCAGTACTTC	CASSPPGGDLLAKNIQYF
TRBJ1-2	TRBV7-9	-	-	TGTGCCAGCAGCTTAGTATCCAGGGAGCCGCTAAACTATGGCTACACCTTC	CASSLVSREPLNYGYTF
TRBJ2-7	TRBV19	-	TRBD2	TGTGCCAGTAGTTTCTTCGTGGCGGGGGAGGGCTACGAGCAGTACTTC	CASSFFVAGEGYEQYF
TRBJ2-7	TRBV27	-	-	TGTGCCAGCAGTTCGAGGGAGGAGCGCTCCTACGAGCAGTACTTC	CASSSREERSYEQYF
TRBJ2-1	TRBV5-6	-	TRBD2	TGTGCCAGCAGCTTCGGCCCGGGAGGGTACAATGAGCAGTTCTTC	CASSFGPGGYNEQFF
TRBJ2-7	TRBV7-9	-	TRBD2	TGTGCCAGCAGCCCCAAACCGACTAGCGGGAAAGACGAGCAGTACTTC	CASSPKPTSGKDEQYF
TRBJ1-1	TRBV10-3	-	TRBD1	TGTGCCATCACGACAGGGAGCACTGAAGCTTTCTTT	CAITTGSTEAFF
TRBJ2-7	TRBV19	-	TRBD1	TGTGCCAGTAGTATTATCGGACAGGTGGGCGAGCAGTACTTC	CASSIIGQVGEQYF
TRBJ2-5	TRBV14	-	-	TGTGCCAGCAGCCAATATGGGGACGGCTACCAAGAGACCCAGTACTTC	CASSQYGDGYQETQYF
TRBJ2-3	TRBV28	-	TRBD1	TGTGCCAGCAGCCTCCCCTCTCGGGACAGGGGGCCGACAGATACGCAGTATTTT	CASSLPSRDRGPTDTQYF
TRBJ1-5	TRBV27	once	-	TGTGCCAGCACCCCAGGCCAGGCCTATCAGCCCCAGCATTTT	CASTPGQAYQPQHF
TRBJ2-7	TRBV2	-	-	TGTGCCAGCAGCCCATGGGTCGGGGGGCGGAACGAGCAGTACTTC	CASSPWVGGRNEQYF
TRBJ1-3	TRBV30	-	-	TGTGCCTGGAGTGTAGACGGGAACTCTGGAAACACCATATATTTT	CAWSVDGNSGNTIYF
TRBJ2-5	TRBV19	-	TRBD1	TGTGCCAGTAGACGGAGGGGGACAGGGAAAGAGACCCAGTACTTC	CASRRRGTGKETQYF
TRBJ2-7	TRBV11-2	once	-	TGTGCCAGCAGTATGCGTGTGGGGGAGCAGTACTTC	CASSMRVGEQYF
TRBJ1-1	TRBV5-5	-	-	TGTGCCAGCAGCTTGTCGTCGAGGAACACTGAAGCTTTCTTT	CASSLSSRNTEAFF
TRBJ2-3	TRBV5-6	-	TRBD1	TGTGCCAGCAGCTTTGGGACAGGGAGCGCAGATACGCAGTATTTT	CASSFGTGSADTQYF
TRBJ2-2	TRBV28	-	-	TGTGCCAGCAGTTTCTCGGGGAACACCGGGGAGCTGTTTTTT	CASSFSGNTGELFF
TRBJ2-7	TRBV28	-	-	TGTGCCAGCAGTGAGGGCAGGTACGAGCAGTACTTC	CASSEGRYEQYF
TRBJ2-1	TRBV25-1	-	-	TGTGCCAGCAGTGAATCCGGGATAAGGTGGGGAAGCAATGAGCAGTTCTTC	CASSESGIRWGSNEQFF
TRBJ1-1	TRBV5-1	-	-	TGCGCCAGCACAACGGGGAGGAGGGAATGGATGAACACTGAAGCTTTCTTT	CASTTGRREWMNTEAFF
TRBJ2-2	TRBV4-2	-	-	TGTGCCAGCAGCCATCCCAGCGGGGAGCTGTTTTTT	CASSHPSGELFF
TRBJ2-7	TRBV11-2	-	TRBD2	TGTGCCAGCAGCTACGCTAGCGGGATCTTCCTTTACGAGCAGTACTTC	CASSYASGIFLYEQYF
TRBJ2-1	TRBV27	-	-	TGTGCCAGCAGTCCCCGGCGGGACAGAGAAGTACATGAGCAGTTCTTC	CASSPRRDREVHEQFF
TRBJ2-1	TRBV13	-	-	TGTGCCAGCAGCTTCACGACAGGTCTCAATGAGCAGTTCTTC	CASSFTTGLNEQFF
TRBJ1-2	TRBV27	-	-	TGTGCCAGCAGTTTACAGGGAGAGGGGATACTTTATGGCTACACCTTC	CASSLQGEGILYGYTF
TRBJ1-1	TRBV28	-	-	TGTGCCAGCAGTTTGCGGGGGTACACTGAAGCTTTCTTT	CASSLRGYTEAFF
TRBJ2-7	TRBV9	-	-	TGTGCCAGCAGCGTATCCGGTACGAGCTCCTACGAGCAGTACTTC	CASSVSGTSSYEQYF
TRBJ1-2	TRBV18	-	TRBD1	TGTGCCAGCTCACCACCGGGACAGATCTATGGCTACACCTTC	CASSPPGQIYGYTF